This TCR beta chain is drawn from a study of blood T cell repertoires in COVID-19. Study background: The United States, Italy and Spain were the sources of the acute and convalescent COVID-19 samples.

The method was immunoSEQ multiplex PCR; TCRdb's version includes in-frame clones alone and lacks a portion of them. Among roughly 500,000 clones, approximately 89% were seen once, and the ten largest hold roughly 0.84%. Trimming took 3 bases from V and 3 from J, leaving 12 bases between them. Germline lookup yields CDR1 LGHDT and CDR2 YNNKEL (reference sequence). The CDR3 covers 14 residues. Sequenced sample: peripheral blood. This clonotype originated in a man aged 18 to 29 with COVID-19, enrolled during active disease. The chain recombines TRBV3-1 (or the pseudogene TRBV3-2) with TRBJ2-7, with D perhaps matching TRBD1 (5 bases). Written as DNA, the CDR3 is TGTGCCAGCAGCCAGGGGCGTCCCAACTACGAGCAGTACTTC. Protein product: CASSQGRPNYEQYF.